The clone carrying this T cell receptor (beta chain) was picked up one time. Its target is unknown. Sequencing was performed with immunoSEQ multiplex PCR; in TCRdb, only in-frame clones are kept and a portion is missing. The table lists more than 90,000 clones, around nine tenths of them singletons. Unmatched junction bases numbered 6, after V lost 5 bases and J lost 7 bases. The germline V gene encodes CDR1 MGHRA and CDR2 YSYEKL. This CDR3 is 15 amino acids long. The entry originates in a study of T cell responses to AZD1222 COVID-19 vaccine. Study conclusions and caveats: Mapped onto spike, vaccine-associated CD4 TCRs spanned it and were dominant at 160-218 and 743-854.

The sequencing here drew on peripheral blood, taken 28 days after the second AZD1222 dose. The clonotype was recovered from an adult who received the AZD1222 COVID-19 vaccine. The genes are TRBV4-1 and TRBJ1-5; 12 nucleotides line up with TRBD1. CDR3 residues: CASSGTGGFKQPQHF. In DNA, the CDR3 is TGCGCCAGCAGCGGGACAGGGGGCTTTAAGCAGCCCCAGCATTTT.